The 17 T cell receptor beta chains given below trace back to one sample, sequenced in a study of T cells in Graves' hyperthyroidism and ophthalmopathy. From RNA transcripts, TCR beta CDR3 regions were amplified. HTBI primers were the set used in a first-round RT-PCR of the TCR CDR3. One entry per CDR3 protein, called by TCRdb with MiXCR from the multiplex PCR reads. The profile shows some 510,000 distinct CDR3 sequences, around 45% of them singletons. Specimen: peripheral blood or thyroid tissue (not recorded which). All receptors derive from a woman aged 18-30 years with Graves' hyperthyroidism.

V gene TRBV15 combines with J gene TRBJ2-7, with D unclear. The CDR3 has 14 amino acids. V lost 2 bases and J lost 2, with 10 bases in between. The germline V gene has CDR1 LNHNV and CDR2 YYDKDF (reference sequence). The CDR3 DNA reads TGTGCCACCAGCAGATTCCCGGATCCCTACGAGCAGTACTTC. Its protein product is CATSRFPDPYEQYF.

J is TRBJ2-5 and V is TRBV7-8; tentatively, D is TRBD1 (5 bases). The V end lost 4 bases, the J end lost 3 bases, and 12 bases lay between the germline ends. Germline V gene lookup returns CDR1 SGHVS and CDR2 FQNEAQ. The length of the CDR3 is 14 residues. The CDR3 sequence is CASSSPGAEETQYF. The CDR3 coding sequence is TGTGCCAGCAGCTCACCTGGGGCAGAAGAGACCCAGTACTTC.

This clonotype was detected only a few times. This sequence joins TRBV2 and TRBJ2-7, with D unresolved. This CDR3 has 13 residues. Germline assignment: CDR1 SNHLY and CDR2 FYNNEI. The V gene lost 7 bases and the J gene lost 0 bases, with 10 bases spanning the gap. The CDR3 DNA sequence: TGTGCCAGCACTGGCGGCGCCTCCTACGAGCAGTACTTC. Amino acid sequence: CASTGGASYEQYF.

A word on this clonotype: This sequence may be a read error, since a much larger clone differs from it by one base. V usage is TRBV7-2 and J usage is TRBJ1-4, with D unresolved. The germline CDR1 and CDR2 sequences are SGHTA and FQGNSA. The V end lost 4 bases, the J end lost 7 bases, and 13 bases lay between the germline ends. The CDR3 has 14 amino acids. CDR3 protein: CASSSDGYSEKLFF. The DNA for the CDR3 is TGTGCCAGCAGCTCAGACGGGTATAGTGAAAAACTGTTTTTT.

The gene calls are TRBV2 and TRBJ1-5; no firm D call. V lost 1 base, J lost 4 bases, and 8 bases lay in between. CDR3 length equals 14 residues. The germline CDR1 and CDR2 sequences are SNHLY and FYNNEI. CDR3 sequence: CASSEGAVNQPQHF. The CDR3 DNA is TGTGCCAGCAGTGAAGGGGCGGTAAATCAGCCCCAGCATTTT.

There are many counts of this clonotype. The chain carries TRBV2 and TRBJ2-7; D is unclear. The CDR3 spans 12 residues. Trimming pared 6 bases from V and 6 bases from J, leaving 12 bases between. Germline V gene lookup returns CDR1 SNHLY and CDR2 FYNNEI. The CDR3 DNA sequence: TGTGCCAGCAGAGCCCCCAGCACCGAGCAGTACTTC. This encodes CASRAPSTEQYF. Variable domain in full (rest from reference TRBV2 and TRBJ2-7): EPEVTQTPSHQVTQMGQEVILRCVPISNHLYFYWYRQILGQKVEFLVSFYNNEISEKSEIFDDQFSVERPDGSNFTLKIRSTKLEDSAMYFCASRAPSTEQYFGPGTRLTVT.

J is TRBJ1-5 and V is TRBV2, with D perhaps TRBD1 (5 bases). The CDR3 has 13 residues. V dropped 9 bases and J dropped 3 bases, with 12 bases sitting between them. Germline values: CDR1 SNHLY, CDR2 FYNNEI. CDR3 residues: CASDSGHNQPQHF. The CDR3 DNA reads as TGTGCCAGTGATTCCGGACACAATCAGCCCCAGCATTTT.

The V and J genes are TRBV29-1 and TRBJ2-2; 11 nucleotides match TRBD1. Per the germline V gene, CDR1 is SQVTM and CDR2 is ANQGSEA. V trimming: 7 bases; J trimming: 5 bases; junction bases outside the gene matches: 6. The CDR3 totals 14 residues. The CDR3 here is CSGRTGGITGELFF. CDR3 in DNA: TGCAGCGGACGGACAGGGGGCATTACCGGGGAGCTGTTTTTT.

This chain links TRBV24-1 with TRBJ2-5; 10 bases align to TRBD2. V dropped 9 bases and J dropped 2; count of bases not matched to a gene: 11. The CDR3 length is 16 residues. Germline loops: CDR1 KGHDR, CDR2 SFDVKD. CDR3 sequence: CATGGASGSVQETQYF. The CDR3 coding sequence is TGTGCCACCGGGGGGGCTAGCGGGAGTGTTCAAGAGACCCAGTACTTC.

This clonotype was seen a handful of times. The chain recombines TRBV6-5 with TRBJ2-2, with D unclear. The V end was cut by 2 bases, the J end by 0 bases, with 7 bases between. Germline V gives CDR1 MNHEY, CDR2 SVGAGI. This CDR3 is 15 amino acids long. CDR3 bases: TGTGCCAGCAGTTACCCGGAAACGAACACCGGGGAGCTGTTTTTT. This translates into CASSYPETNTGELFF.

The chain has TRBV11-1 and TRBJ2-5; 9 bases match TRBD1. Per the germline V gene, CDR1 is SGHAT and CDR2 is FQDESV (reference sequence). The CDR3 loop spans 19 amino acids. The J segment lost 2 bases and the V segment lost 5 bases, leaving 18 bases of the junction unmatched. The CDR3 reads CASSLLTGTGYWGQETQYF. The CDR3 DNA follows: TGTGCCAGCAGCCTACTCACCGGGACAGGGTATTGGGGACAAGAGACCCAGTACTTC.

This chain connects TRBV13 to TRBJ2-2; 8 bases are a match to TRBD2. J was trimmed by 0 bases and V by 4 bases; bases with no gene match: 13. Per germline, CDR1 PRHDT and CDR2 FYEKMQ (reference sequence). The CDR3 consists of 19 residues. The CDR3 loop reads CASSSYQSGSFANTGELFF. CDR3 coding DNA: TGTGCCAGCAGCTCGTACCAAAGCGGGAGTTTCGCGAACACCGGGGAGCTGTTTTTT.

In DNA, the CDR3 is TGTGCCAGCAGCTTCGGGGACAGGGGAAGTCAGCCCCAGCATTTT. This translates into CASSFGDRGSQPQHF. The chain combines TRBV7-9 with TRBJ1-5; 10 nucleotides line up with TRBD1. Trimming cost V 3 bases and J 6 bases; bases outside gene matches: 5. Germline V gene lookup returns CDR1 SEHNR and CDR2 FQNEAQ (reference sequence). The CDR3 is 15 residues long.

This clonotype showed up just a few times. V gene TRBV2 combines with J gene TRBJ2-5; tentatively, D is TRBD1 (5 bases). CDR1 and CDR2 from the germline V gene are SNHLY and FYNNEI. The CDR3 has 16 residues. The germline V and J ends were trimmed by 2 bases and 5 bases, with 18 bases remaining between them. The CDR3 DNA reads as TGTGCCAGCAGTGAATCAGCCTGGGGCCCAAAGGAGACCCAGTACTTC. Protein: CASSESAWGPKETQYF.

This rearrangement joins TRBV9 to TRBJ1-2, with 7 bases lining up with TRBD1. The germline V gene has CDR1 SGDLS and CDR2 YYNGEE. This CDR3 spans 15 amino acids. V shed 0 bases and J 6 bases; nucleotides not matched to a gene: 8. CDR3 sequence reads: CASSVDFEGADGYTF. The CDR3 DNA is TGTGCCAGCAGCGTAGACTTCGAGGGGGCGGATGGCTACACCTTC.

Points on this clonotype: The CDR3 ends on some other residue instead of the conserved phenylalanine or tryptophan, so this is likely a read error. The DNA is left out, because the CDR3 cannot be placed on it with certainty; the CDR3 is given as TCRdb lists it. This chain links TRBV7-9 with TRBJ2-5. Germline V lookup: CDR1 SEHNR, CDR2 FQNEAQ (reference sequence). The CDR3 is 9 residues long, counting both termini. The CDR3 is CASSVALLP.

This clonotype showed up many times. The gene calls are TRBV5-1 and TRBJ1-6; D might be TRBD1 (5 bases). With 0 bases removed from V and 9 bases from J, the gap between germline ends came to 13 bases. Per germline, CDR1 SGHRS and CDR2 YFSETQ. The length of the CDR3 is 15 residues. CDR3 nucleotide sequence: TGCGCCAGCAGCTTGGCCAACAGGAGGAGTTCACCCCTCCACTTT. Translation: CASSLANRRSSPLHF.